The next 11 T cell receptor beta chains were all read from a single sample in a study of cytomegalovirus exposure and HLA in healthy donors listed by TCRdb under 2017. Libraries were prepared through the immunoSEQ multiplex PCR assay. The multiplex PCR relied on a mix of 60 forward primers for TCR Vbeta segments and 13 reverse primers for TCR Jbeta segments. The table was pulled from immuneACCESS by TCRdb, which kept in-frame rearrangements only. Such tables lose some clones; where checked, under half of the loss comes from unresolved V genes, and the rest has no known cause. The table for this sample lists some 170,000 clones; over 65% of them were counted only once. The biggest ten clones account for 3.7% of the sample. Sequencing input: PBMCs. The receptors derive from a woman in her fifties or sixties in good health and CMV-seropositive.

This sequence joins TRBV9 and TRBJ1-1, with unresolved D. The germline CDR1 and CDR2 sequences are SGDLS and YYNGEE. The CDR3 has 14 residues. Trimming pared 0 bases from V and 0 bases from J, leaving 6 bases between. CDR3 in DNA: TGTGCCAGCAGCGTAGCTCAGGTGAACACTGAAGCTTTCTTT. Residues: CASSVAQVNTEAFF.

This clone was seen a few times. This chain connects TRBV6-5 to TRBJ1-1; TRBD1 might be the D (6 bases). V dropped 6 bases and J dropped 6 bases, with 14 bases sitting between them. The CDR3 runs to 13 residues. Germline CDR1 is MNHEY and CDR2 is SVGAGI. CDR3: CASSQTGTSEAFF. The DNA for the CDR3 is TGTGCCAGCAGCCAAACCGGGACATCTGAAGCTTTCTTT.

The chain links TRBV5-8 to TRBJ1-5; no definite D call. The V end lost 1 base, the J end lost 4 bases, and 6 bases lay between the germline ends. The CDR3 extends over 13 amino acids. Germline CDR1 reads SGHTS; CDR2 reads YDEGEE. CDR3 DNA: TGTGCCAGCAGCTTGCGGCGGAATCAGCCCCAGCATTTT. Protein sequence: CASSLRRNQPQHF.

The chain is built from TRBV30 and TRBJ2-3; 10 bases fit TRBD1. Germline V gene lookup returns CDR1 GTSNPN and CDR2 SVGIG (reference sequence). V shed 5 bases and J 3 bases; nucleotides not matched to a gene: 8. This CDR3 contains 15 residues. The CDR3 coding sequence is TGTGCCTGGGCAACCGGGACAGGGGAAACAGATACGCAGTATTTT. It is translated as CAWATGTGETDTQYF.

The chain combines TRBV30 with TRBJ1-2, with 7 bases fitting TRBD1. With 3 bases clipped from V and 4 bases from J, the junction kept 5 bases outside the gene matches. The CDR3 consists of 13 residues. The V gene's germline CDR1 is GTSNPN and CDR2 SVGIG (reference sequence). The CDR3 loop is CAWRSTGSYGYTF. CDR3 in DNA: TGTGCCTGGAGGTCGACAGGGAGCTATGGCTACACCTTC.

The chain has TRBV7-2 and TRBJ2-5; tentative D call: TRBD1 (5 bases). V dropped 5 bases and J dropped 5 bases, with 15 bases sitting between them. The CDR3 spans 14 residues. CDR1 SGHTA and CDR2 FQGNSA come from the germline V gene. The CDR3 reads CASSPPWGAETQYF. The CDR3 coding sequence is TGTGCCAGCAGCCCCCCGTGGGGCGCGGAGACCCAGTACTTC.

This rearrangement joins TRBV28 to TRBJ1-2; D is uncertain. This CDR3 region has 14 residues. The germline gives CDR1 MDHEN, CDR2 SYDVKM. V shed 3 bases and J shed 6 bases, with 14 bases lying between them. CDR3 in DNA: TGTGCCAGCAGTTTCTCCGGGAAATGGAATGGCTACACCTTC. Amino acids: CASSFSGKWNGYTF.

This CDR3 reads CASSFRQAPSPLHF. The CDR3 DNA sequence: TGTGCCAGCAGCTTCCGACAGGCTCCTTCACCCCTCCACTTT. The chain recombines TRBV7-9 with TRBJ1-6; maybe TRBD1 (6 bases). Looked up from germline, CDR1 is SEHNR and CDR2 is FQNEAQ (reference sequence). There are 14 residues in the CDR3. V was pared by 3 bases and J by 9 bases, with 12 bases between.

V is TRBV10-3 and J is TRBJ1-3; 11 bases map to TRBD1. CDR3 size: 16 residues. Germline V gene sequence: CDR1 ENHRY, CDR2 SYGVKD. Trimming took 5 bases from V and 1 from J; bases not matched to a gene: 4. CDR3 amino acids: CAISQGQGVSGNTIYF. Written as DNA, the CDR3 is TGTGCCATCAGTCAGGGACAGGGGGTGTCTGGAAACACCATATATTTT.

Points on this clone: One junction end disagrees with the germline gene, perhaps due to a read error. The genes are TRBV28 and TRBJ1-5; tentatively, D is TRBD1 (6 bases). The CDR3 runs to 14 residues. Germline CDR1 and CDR2: MDHEN and SYDVKM. The CDR3 is CASSPTGYNQPQHF. The CDR3 DNA reads as TGTGCCAGCAGCCCCACAGGGTATAATCAACCCCAGCATTTT.

This chain uses TRBV4-1 with TRBJ2-7, with TRBD2 identical over 9 bases. CDR1 is MGHRA and CDR2 is YSYEKL in the germline V gene. The CDR3 sequence is 15 residues long. V gave up 2 bases and J gave up 2 bases; unmatched junction bases: 4. The CDR3 DNA is TGCGCCAGCAGCCAACTAGCGGGGATAACCTACGAGCAGTACTTC. This encodes CASSQLAGITYEQYF.